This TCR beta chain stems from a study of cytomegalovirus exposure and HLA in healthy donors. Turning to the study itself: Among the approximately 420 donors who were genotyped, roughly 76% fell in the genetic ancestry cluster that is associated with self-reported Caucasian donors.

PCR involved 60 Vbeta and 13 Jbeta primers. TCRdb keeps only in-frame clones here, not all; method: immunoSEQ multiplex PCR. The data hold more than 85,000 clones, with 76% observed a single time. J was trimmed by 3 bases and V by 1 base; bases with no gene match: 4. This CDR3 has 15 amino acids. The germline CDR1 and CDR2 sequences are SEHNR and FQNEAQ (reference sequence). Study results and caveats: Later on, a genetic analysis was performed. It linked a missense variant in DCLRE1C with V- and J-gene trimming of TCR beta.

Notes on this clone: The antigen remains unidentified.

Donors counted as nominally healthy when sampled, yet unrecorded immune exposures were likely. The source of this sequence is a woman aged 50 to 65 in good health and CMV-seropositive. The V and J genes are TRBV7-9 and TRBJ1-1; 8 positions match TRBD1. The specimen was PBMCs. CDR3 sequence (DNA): TGTGCCAGCAGCTTAGAACGGACAGGGCACACTGAAGCTTTCTTT. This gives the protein CASSLERTGHTEAFF.